Listed below are T cell receptor beta chains from one sample, sequenced in a study of T-cell memory formation after mild COVID-19. TCRdb independently ran MiXCR on the 5' RACE reads; one entry per CDR3 protein. The sample contains 200,000 to 300,000 distinct CDR3 sequences, over 15% of which appear only once. What was sequenced was PBMCs or a T cell subset sorted from them (not recorded which). These receptors all come from a man in his late teens or twenties who had mild COVID-19 (a few samples of this study predate the infection). Cell type and time point are not known. The CDR3 runs from the conserved cysteine through the conserved F or W. The D gene is left open where the match is weak. Rows may omit the clone size; those that give it use once, few, many or a size class.

j_gene | abundance | d_gene | v_gene | CDR3aa | CDR3nt
TRBJ1-4 | few | - | TRBV5-1 | CASSLGLPNEKLFF | TGCGCCAGCAGCTTAGGGCTTCCTAATGAAAAACTGTTTTTT
TRBJ1-2 | few | - | TRBV6-2/TRBV6-3 | CASSPRYGYTF | TGTGCCAGCAGCCCACGCTATGGCTACACCTTC
TRBJ2-1 | - | - | TRBV11-2 | CASSFFGGSYNEQFF | TGTGCCAGCAGCTTTTTTGGGGGTTCCTACAATGAGCAGTTCTTC
TRBJ2-1 | - | - | TRBV28 | CASLFPGGNEQFF | TGTGCCAGCTTGTTCCCAGGGGGGAATGAGCAGTTCTTC
TRBJ1-2 | few | - | TRBV7-8 | CASSLLGGNYGYTF | TGTGCCAGCAGCTTGTTGGGGGGCAACTATGGCTACACCTTC
TRBJ2-5 | - | TRBD2 | TRBV7-2 | CASSRSGVGETQYF | TGTGCCAGCAGCCGTAGCGGGGTCGGAGAGACCCAGTACTTC
TRBJ2-3 | few | - | TRBV4-1 | CASSQDGVDTQYF | TGCGCCAGCAGCCAAGATGGGGTGGATACGCAGTATTTT
TRBJ2-6 | medium-sized | TRBD1 | TRBV7-2 | CASSSEGAGITSGANVLTF | TGTGCCAGCAGCTCAGAGGGGGCAGGGATCACTTCTGGGGCCAACGTCCTGACTTTC
TRBJ1-2 | - | TRBD1 | TRBV5-1 | CASSLGRQGIYGYTF | TGCGCCAGCAGCTTGGGTCGACAGGGAATCTATGGCTACACCTTC
TRBJ2-5 | - | - | TRBV11-2 | CASSLEATPGVETQYF | TGTGCCAGCAGCTTAGAGGCAACGCCGGGGGTAGAGACCCAGTACTTC
TRBJ1-1 | - | - | TRBV20-1 | CSARDWARGPEAFF | TGCAGTGCTAGAGACTGGGCCAGGGGCCCTGAAGCTTTCTTT
TRBJ1-2 | few | - | TRBV6-6 | CASSYGKDYGYTF | TGTGCCAGCAGTTACGGCAAGGACTATGGCTACACCTTC
TRBJ1-6 | few | - | TRBV6-5 | CASSRRGPEGDSPLHF | TGTGCCAGCAGCCGCCGTGGACCGGAGGGGGATTCACCCCTCCACTTT
TRBJ1-2 | - | - | TRBV12-2 | CASRLDHLEGRYGYTF | TGTGCAAGTCGCTTAGACCACCTAGAGGGCCGCTATGGCTACACCTTC
TRBJ2-7 | - | TRBD2 | TRBV27 | CASSSRTSGVYEQYF | TGTGCCAGCAGTTCCCGGACTAGCGGGGTCTACGAGCAGTACTTC
TRBJ2-3 | - | - | TRBV2 | CASSERSTQYF | TGTGCCAGCAGTGAACGTAGTACGCAGTATTTT
TRBJ1-5 | - | - | TRBV6-5 | CASSYSRPAGQPQHF | TGTGCCAGCAGTTACTCGAGGCCGGCGGGTCAGCCCCAGCATTTT
TRBJ2-1 | - | TRBD1 | TRBV11-2 | CASSLVRTGVYNEQFF | TGTGCCAGCAGCTTAGTAAGGACAGGGGTATACAATGAGCAGTTCTTC
TRBJ1-2 | - | - | TRBV7-9 | CASSSGTGAHNYGYTF | TGTGCCAGCAGTTCAGGGACGGGTGCCCATAACTATGGCTACACCTTC
TRBJ2-1 | few | - | TRBV28 | CASSVYINEQFF | TGTGCCAGCAGTGTTTACATCAATGAGCAGTTCTTC
TRBJ1-6 | - | - | TRBV5-5 | CASSGGQGGGSPLHF | TGTGCCAGCAGCGGGGGCCAGGGAGGTGGCTCACCCCTCCACTTT
TRBJ2-7 | - | - | TRBV18 | CASSPRESEGEQYF | TGTGCCAGCTCACCGAGGGAATCAGAGGGCGAGCAGTACTTC
TRBJ2-1 | few | - | TRBV7-2 | CASSLVWVRVQFF | TGTGCCAGCAGCTTAGTCTGGGTGCGGGTGCAGTTCTTC
TRBJ1-5 | few | - | TRBV20-1 | CSARTTNNQPQHF | TGCAGTGCTAGGACGACGAACAATCAGCCCCAGCATTTT
TRBJ2-3 | - | TRBD2 | TRBV6-5 | CASSKKPGGRITDTQYF | TGTGCCAGCAGTAAAAAACCGGGGGGGCGAATTACAGATACGCAGTATTTT
TRBJ2-7 | few | - | TRBV20-1 | CSANRVSYEQYF | TGCAGTGCTAATCGGGTCTCCTACGAGCAGTACTTC
TRBJ2-7 | - | - | TRBV29-1 | CSVNDGVGYEQYF | TGCAGCGTGAATGATGGGGTAGGGTACGAGCAGTACTTC
TRBJ2-1 | few | - | TRBV7-9 | CASQVPQDGGNEQFF | TGTGCCAGCCAAGTGCCCCAGGATGGGGGCAATGAGCAGTTCTTC
TRBJ2-3 | - | - | TRBV5-4 | CASSTGNPGGDTQYF | TGTGCCAGCAGCACCGGGAACCCTGGGGGAGATACGCAGTATTTT
TRBJ1-6 | - | - | TRBV7-8 | CASSGTGGTAPHF | TGTGCCAGCAGCGGGACCGGAGGTACGGCCCCCCACTTT
TRBJ2-7 | many | - | TRBV19 | CASSRGMDEQYF | TGTGCCAGTAGCCGCGGGATGGACGAGCAGTACTTC
TRBJ2-5 | - | TRBD2 | TRBV4-1 | CASSPPGGDETQYF | TGCGCCAGCAGCCCCCCGGGGGGAGATGAGACCCAGTACTTC
TRBJ2-1 | - | - | TRBV14 | CASSQNGRGNEQFF | TGTGCCAGCAGCCAAAACGGTAGAGGCAATGAGCAGTTCTTC
TRBJ1-2 | many | - | TRBV7-2 | CASSLDLPGYTF | TGTGCCAGCAGCTTAGATCTCCCTGGCTACACCTTC
TRBJ2-1 | - | - | TRBV6-2/TRBV6-3 | CASSQTNTYNEQFF | TGTGCCAGCAGCCAGACCAACACCTACAATGAGCAGTTCTTC
TRBJ1-1 | few | - | TRBV29-1 | CSVEKGWDTEAFF | TGCAGCGTTGAGAAGGGTTGGGACACTGAAGCTTTCTTT
TRBJ2-1 | - | - | TRBV7-9 | CASSPRDGIYNEQFF | TGTGCCAGCAGCCCCCGGGACGGGATTTACAATGAGCAGTTCTTC
TRBJ2-1 | few | TRBD1 | TRBV25-1 | CASTRGDRGLNEQFF | TGTGCCAGCACAAGGGGGGACAGGGGGCTGAATGAGCAGTTCTTC
TRBJ2-5 | - | - | TRBV11-1 | CASPPPDKKQETQYF | TGTGCCAGCCCGCCCCCGGACAAAAAACAAGAGACCCAGTACTTC
TRBJ2-5 | - | - | TRBV9 | CASSVAQSETQYF | TGTGCCAGCAGCGTAGCACAGTCGGAGACCCAGTACTTC
TRBJ2-5 | many | - | TRBV5-1 | CASTSLSGTQYF | TGCGCCAGCACCTCTCTGTCGGGGACCCAGTACTTC
TRBJ2-3 | few | - | TRBV7-2 | CASSLYLDGNTDTQYF | TGTGCCAGCAGCTTGTATCTGGACGGAAACACAGATACGCAGTATTTT
TRBJ2-1 | many | - | TRBV11-2 | CASSLGRYNEQFF | TGTGCCAGCAGCTTAGGACGGTACAATGAGCAGTTCTTC
TRBJ2-5 | few | TRBD2 | TRBV11-2 | CASSLVVAGAGKTQYF | TGTGCCAGCAGCCTAGTTGTAGCGGGGGCGGGGAAGACCCAGTACTTC
TRBJ1-1 | - | TRBD1 | TRBV29-1 | CSVEIGTGGRGATEAFF | TGCAGCGTTGAAATAGGGACAGGGGGCCGGGGGGCCACTGAAGCTTTCTTT
TRBJ2-1 | - | - | TRBV10-3 | CAISEQLEQFF | TGTGCCATCAGTGAACAGCTTGAGCAGTTCTTC
TRBJ2-5 | few | TRBD2 | TRBV4-3 | CASSQDRLAGDQETQYF | TGCGCCAGCAGCCAAGATCGGCTAGCGGGGGACCAAGAGACCCAGTACTTC
TRBJ2-3 | few | - | TRBV20-1 | CSARFQRSTDTQYF | TGCAGTGCTAGGTTTCAACGTAGCACAGATACGCAGTATTTT
TRBJ2-1 | few | TRBD2 | TRBV7-9 | CASSYAGTSGGSSYNEQFF | TGTGCCAGCAGCTACGCCGGGACTAGCGGGGGGAGCTCCTACAATGAGCAGTTCTTC
TRBJ2-3 | many | - | TRBV5-1 | CASSLGADTQYF | TGTGCCAGCAGCTTGGGGGCAGATACGCAGTATTTT
TRBJ1-1 | - | - | TRBV20-1 | CSARDPRYEAFF | TGCAGTGCTAGAGATCCCAGGTATGAAGCTTTCTTT
TRBJ2-7 | once | - | TRBV6-5 | CASSYRGAHEQYF | TGTGCCAGCAGTTACCGGGGGGCCCACGAGCAGTACTTC
TRBJ2-6 | - | - | TRBV5-4 | CASSLVGANVLTF | TGTGCCAGCAGCTTGGTTGGGGCCAACGTCCTGACTTTC
TRBJ2-2 | - | TRBD1 | TRBV20-1 | CSAREGTGTGELFF | TGCAGTGCTAGAGAGGGGACAGGTACCGGGGAGCTGTTTTTT
TRBJ2-3 | - | - | TRBV7-2 | CASSLEGGRTDTQYF | TGTGCCAGCAGCTTAGAAGGGGGACGCACAGATACGCAGTATTTT
TRBJ2-3 | - | TRBD1 | TRBV4-3 | CASSQETGAITDTQYF | TGCGCCAGCAGCCAAGAGACAGGGGCGATCACAGATACGCAGTATTTT
TRBJ2-2 | few | - | TRBV7-9 | CASYLGELFF | TGTGCCAGCTACCTTGGGGAGCTGTTTTTT
TRBJ2-5 | few | - | TRBV7-9 | CASSLKPGLGETQYF | TGTGCCAGCAGCTTAAAACCCGGCCTGGGGGAGACCCAGTACTTC
TRBJ1-1 | few | TRBD1 | TRBV5-1 | CASSPTRGEAFF | TGCGCCAGCAGCCCAACCAGGGGGGAAGCTTTCTTT
TRBJ1-5 | - | TRBD1 | TRBV20-1 | CSAGRDSGQPQHF | TGCAGTGCCGGCCGGGACAGTGGTCAGCCCCAGCATTTT